The entry below describes one T cell receptor beta chain. Its antigen remains unidentified. The time point: newly diagnosed GD, antithyroid drugs for less than 3 months. The TCR library was made from RNA that had been extracted from PBMCs in TRIzol. Peripheral blood, 7 to 10 milliliters per patient, was collected in EDTA tubes. This record comes from a study of regulatory T cells in long-lasting Graves disease. Notes on the study in general: Newly diagnosed disease favored TRBV20-1 and TRBJ2-1 over persistent disease. Since the sample size was small, accuracy may have been reduced. Analyses excluded thyroid tissue, covering peripheral blood alone.

Relying on iRepertoire HTBI primers and Arm-PCR of CDR3 regions, the team built TCR beta libraries. TCRdb itself ran the multiplex PCR reads through MiXCR, one entry per CDR3 protein. There are hundreds of thousands of distinct CDR3 sequences in the sample; 15% to 20% occur only once, and around 11% lies in the top ten. CDR1 is SGHNT, CDR2 YENEEA, per germline. This CDR3 region has 16 residues. V shed 1 base and J 2 bases; nucleotides not matched to a gene: 0. The same sample was also studied in work on T cells in Graves' hyperthyroidism and ophthalmopathy.

The chain links TRBV11-3 to TRBJ2-1; TRBD2 agrees at 12 bases. The material was peripheral blood mononuclear cells (PBMCs), obtained at new diagnosis, from a patient treated with antithyroid drugs. This sequence was found in a man younger than 30 with Graves disease. The CDR3 DNA is TGTGCCAGCAGCTTAGGACTAGCGGGAGCCTACAATGAGCAGTTCTTC. Protein: CASSLGLAGAYNEQFF. Supplemented by reference TRBV11-3 and TRBJ2-1, the full variable domain reads EAGVVQSPRYKIIEKKQPVAFWCNPISGHNTLYWYLQNLGQGPELLIRYENEEAVDDSQLPKDRFSAERLKGVDSTLKIQPAELGDSAVYLCASSLGLAGAYNEQFFGPGTRLTVL.